The present T cell receptor beta chain was sequenced within a study of blood T cell repertoires in COVID-19. CDR1 is LGHNA and CDR2 is YNFKEQ in the germline V gene. The V end was cut by 1 base, the J end by 4 bases, with 9 bases between. The length of the CDR3 is 14 residues. Sequencing used immunoSEQ multiplex PCR; TCRdb keeps in-frame clones, though not all of them. The top ten hold around 4.3% of the sample, which has roughly 56,000 clones, almost 95% seen once. Sequencing was carried out using peripheral blood. The chain uses TRBV4-2 and TRBJ2-3; D possibly corresponds to TRBD2 (5 bases). The sequence derives from a man aged 45 to 65 with active COVID-19. DNA of the CDR3: TGTGCCAGCAGCCAAGGGCGGGTCGCAGATACGCAGTATTTT. Its protein product is CASSQGRVADTQYF.